The source of this T cell receptor beta chain is a study of shared clonotypes between healthy human individuals. Clones were sequenced by immunoSEQ multiplex PCR, and TCRdb holds only the in-frame ones, with some missing. The table shows over 2 million clones, with about 95% occurring only once. HIV-negative, healthy adults without recent acute infections or vaccinations were the donors. The CDR3 has 15 amino acids. V was shortened by 1 base and J by 0 bases, with 9 bases between the two germline ends. The germline gives CDR1 SGHNT, CDR2 YENEEA. The sequence came from a man younger than 35 in good health. The rearrangement uses TRBV11-3 and TRBJ2-5, with D perhaps matching TRBD1 (6 bases). The sequencing input was naive CD4+ T cells sorted from blood. Subset noted: CD45RA+ positively selected. In DNA, the CDR3 is TGTGCCAGCAGCTTAGGACAGGTTGACCAAGAGACCCAGTACTTC. Its translation is CASSLGQVDQETQYF.